This T cell receptor (beta chain) was recorded in a study of post-analysis software for immune sequencing data. About the research overall: Relapsing-remitting, secondary progressive and progressive-relapsing forms of multiple sclerosis all featured among disease courses.

The CDR3 covers 13 residues. The germline V gene has CDR1 MDHEN and CDR2 SYDVKM. Trimming left V 8 bases short and J 4 bases short, with 9 bases between. Study outcomes and limitations: Included in a set of about 5 TRBV segments more frequent in patients than controls were TRBV5-6, TRBV5-1 and TRBV20-1. Compared with controls, patients showed significantly lower normalized Chao1 diversity.

This clonotype was seen only a few times. Its cognate antigen is unknown. Unique molecular identifiers were built into the TCR beta cDNA libraries. With 1 to 10 million T cells as the source, roughly 0.5 million cDNA molecules resulted. TCRdb itself ran the PCR reads through MiXCR, one entry per CDR3 protein. The sample has roughly 800,000 distinct CDR3 sequences, about 27% seen once. The genes are TRBV28 and TRBJ1-6, with D possibly being TRBD1 (6 bases). This TCR came from a girl between 5 and 17 years old with multiple sclerosis. Sequenced: blood. The CDR3 reads CASRQEYNSPLHF. The CDR3 region has the DNA TGTGCCAGCCGACAGGAGTATAATTCACCCCTCCACTTT. Using reference TRBV28 and TRBJ1-6 for the parts outside the CDR3, the full variable domain is DVKVTQSSRYLVKRTGEKVFLECVQDMDHENMFWYRQDPGLGLRLIYFSYDVKMKEKGDIPEGYSVSREKKERFSLILESASTNQTSMYLCASRQEYNSPLHFGNGTRLTVT.